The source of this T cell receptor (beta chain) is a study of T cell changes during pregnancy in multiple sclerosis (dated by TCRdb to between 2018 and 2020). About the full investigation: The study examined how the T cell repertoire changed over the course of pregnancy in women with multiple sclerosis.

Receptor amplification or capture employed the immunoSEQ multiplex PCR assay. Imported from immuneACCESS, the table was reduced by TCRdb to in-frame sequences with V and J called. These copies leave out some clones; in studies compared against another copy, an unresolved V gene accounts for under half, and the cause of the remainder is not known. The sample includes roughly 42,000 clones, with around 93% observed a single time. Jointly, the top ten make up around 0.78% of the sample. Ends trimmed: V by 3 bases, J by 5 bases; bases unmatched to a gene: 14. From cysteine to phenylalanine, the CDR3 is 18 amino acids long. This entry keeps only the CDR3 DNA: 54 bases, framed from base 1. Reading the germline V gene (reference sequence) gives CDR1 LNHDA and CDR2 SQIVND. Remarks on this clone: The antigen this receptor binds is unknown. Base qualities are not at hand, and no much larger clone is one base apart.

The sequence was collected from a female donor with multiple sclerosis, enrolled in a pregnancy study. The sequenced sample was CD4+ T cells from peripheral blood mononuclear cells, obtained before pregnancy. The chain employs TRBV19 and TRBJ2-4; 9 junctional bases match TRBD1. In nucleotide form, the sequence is TGTGCCAGTAGTATGGACGAGGGCGGGACAGGGAGCCAAAACATTCAGTACTTC. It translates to CASSMDEGGTGSQNIQYF.